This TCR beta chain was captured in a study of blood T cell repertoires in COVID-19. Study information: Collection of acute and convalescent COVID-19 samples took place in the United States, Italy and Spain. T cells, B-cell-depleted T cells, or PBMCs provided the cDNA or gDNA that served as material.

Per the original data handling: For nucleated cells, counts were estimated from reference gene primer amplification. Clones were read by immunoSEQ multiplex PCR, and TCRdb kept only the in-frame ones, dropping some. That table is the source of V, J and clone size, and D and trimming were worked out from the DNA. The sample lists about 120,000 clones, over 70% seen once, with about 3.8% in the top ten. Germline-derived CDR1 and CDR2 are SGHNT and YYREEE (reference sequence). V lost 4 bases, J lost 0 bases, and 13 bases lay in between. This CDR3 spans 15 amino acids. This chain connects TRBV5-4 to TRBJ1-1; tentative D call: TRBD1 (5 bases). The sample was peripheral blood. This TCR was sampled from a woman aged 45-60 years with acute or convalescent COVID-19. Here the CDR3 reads CASSQGGNMNTEAFF. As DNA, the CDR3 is TGTGCCAGCAGCCAGGGAGGGAACATGAACACTGAAGCTTTCTTT.